There are many counts of the clone carrying this T cell receptor (beta chain). What it binds is not known. The sample contains more than one DNA sequence encoding this CDR3. The sample is drawn from a study of metastatic and nonmetastatic thyroid tumors. Study overall: Samples came from malignant and benign thyroid patients, and repertoires were compared across blood and tumor or nodule tissue. Study-wide results and limits: Reports indicated that malignant thyroid tumors showed significantly higher TCR beta diversity than benign nodules did, in blood and tumor.

As processed by the authors: A papillary thyroid cancer distant-metastasis classifier was built from CDR3 differences across clinicopathological groups. MiXCR re-clonotyped the PCR reads for TCRdb. The V and J calls come from TCRdb's annotation, not from the publication. The data contain more than 15,000 clones, about 23% of them singletons. Each patient went into thyroid surgery without having received any treatment. This CDR3 comprises 14 residues. Looked up from germline, CDR1 is SGHKS and CDR2 is YYEKEE (reference sequence). The ends were cut back, 0 bases at V and 9 bases at J, with 13 bases in the middle.

The TCR originated in a male donor with papillary thyroid cancer or a benign thyroid nodule (not recorded which). Some clones in this sample may be carry-over from other donors' samples. The V call is TRBV5-5, the J call TRBJ2-1; a possible D gene is TRBD1 (6 bases). The specimen sequenced was blood. The CDR3 reads CASSLALQGPEQFF. CDR3 coding DNA: TGTGCCAGCAGCTTGGCCCTACAGGGTCCTGAGCAGTTCTTC. The full variable domain, rest sourced from reference TRBV5-5 and TRBJ2-1, is DAGVTQSPTHLIKTRGQQVTLRCSPISGHKSVSWYQQVLGQGPQFIFQYYEKEERGRGNFPDRFSARQFPNYSSELNVNALLLGDSALYLCASSLALQGPEQFFGPGTRLTVL.